These T cell receptor beta chains were read from a single sample in a study of control samples from healthy donors and cancer patients. Repertoires were generated with immunoSEQ multiplex PCR, while TCRdb's copy carries only in-frame clones and drops some. The sample holds 150,000 to 200,000 clones, 90% to 95% seen once. Sequenced input: blood. These receptors originate from a woman aged 25 to 45 in good health. Each CDR3 is given with its conserved first and last residue. The D gene is left open where the match is weak. Some rows mark clone size as missing; the rest say once, few, many or name a class of expanded clone.

cdr3_nt | cdr3_aa | d_call | j_call | clone_size | v_call
TGTGCCAGCAGCGTCGGACAGGGGTGGACAGATACGCAGTATTTT | CASSVGQGWTDTQYF | TRBD1 | TRBJ2-3 | . | TRBV5-6
TGTGCCAGCTCACCCGGGACTCAGCCCCAGCATTTT | CASSPGTQPQHF | . | TRBJ1-5 | . | TRBV18
TGTGCCAGCTCGCCCGGGACCGCTAATGAAAAACTGTTTTTT | CASSPGTANEKLFF | . | TRBJ1-4 | . | TRBV18
TGTGCCACCAGCAGAGATAGGGGGCCCACTGAAGCTTTCTTT | CATSRDRGPTEAFF | TRBD1 | TRBJ1-1 | . | TRBV15
TGCAGTGCTAGAGTCGATTCACCCCTCCACTTT | CSARVDSPLHF | . | TRBJ1-6 | . | TRBV20-1
TGTGCCAGCAGGAAACCGACAGCCTACAATGAGCAGTTCTTC | CASRKPTAYNEQFF | . | TRBJ2-1 | . | TRBV6-5
TGTGCCAGCAGCTTAACCCAGGATTCACCCCTCCACTTT | CASSLTQDSPLHF | . | TRBJ1-6 | once | TRBV11-3
TGTGCCAGCAGCTTATGGTTCAATACGCAGTATTTT | CASSLWFNTQYF | . | TRBJ2-3 | . | TRBV7-8
TGTGCCAGCAGTTTATCCCCGACCTCCGACAGGGGGCCGAACTATGGCTACACCTTC | CASSLSPTSDRGPNYGYTF | TRBD1 | TRBJ1-2 | . | TRBV27
TGTGCCAGCAGCAGGACTAGCGGGGGAAGCACAGATACGCAGTATTTT | CASSRTSGGSTDTQYF | TRBD2 | TRBJ2-3 | . | TRBV7-3
TGTGCCAGCAGCCCGGAGGGACTGACCTACGAGCAGTACTTC | CASSPEGLTYEQYF | . | TRBJ2-7 | once | TRBV9
TGCAGCGTTACTGGACAGGGAGGCAATCAGCCCCAGCATTTT | CSVTGQGGNQPQHF | TRBD1 | TRBJ1-5 | . | TRBV29-1
TGCGCCAGCAGCTTGGGGGGCCAGGGGGCCTACAATGAGCAGTTCTTC | CASSLGGQGAYNEQFF | TRBD1 | TRBJ2-1 | . | TRBV5-1
TGTGCCAGCAGTTCAGGACGCTACAATGAGCAGTTCTTC | CASSSGRYNEQFF | . | TRBJ2-1 | once | TRBV12-3/TRBV12-4
TGTGCCAGCAGTTCCTATGCCTCTGGGGCCAACGTCCTGACTTTC | CASSSYASGANVLTF | . | TRBJ2-6 | once | TRBV28
TGTGCCAGCTCACCACAGGGAAGCACAGATACGCAGTATTTT | CASSPQGSTDTQYF | . | TRBJ2-3 | . | TRBV18
TGTGCCAGCGGGCGACCCGGCACAGATACGCAGTATTTT | CASGRPGTDTQYF | . | TRBJ2-3 | . | TRBV25-1
TGTGCCAGCAGTCGGACAGGAGCCGGAAACACCATATATTTT | CASSRTGAGNTIYF | TRBD1 | TRBJ1-3 | . | TRBV6-5
TGTGCCAGCAGTTACTCCGACAGGCCCAATCAGCCCCAGCATTTT | CASSYSDRPNQPQHF | . | TRBJ1-5 | . | TRBV6-5
TGCGCCAGCAGTGTCGGGTCCAGTAATTCACCCCTCCACTTT | CASSVGSSNSPLHF | . | TRBJ1-6 | . | TRBV5-1
TGTGCCTGGAACCGACAGGCTGAAGCTTTCTTT | CAWNRQAEAFF | . | TRBJ1-1 | . | TRBV30
TGTGCCAGCAGTTTATATACGCAGTATTTT | CASSLYTQYF | . | TRBJ2-3 | . | TRBV12-3/TRBV12-4
TGTGCCAGCAGCGTCGAACAGGGGGCCGGCTATGGCTACACCTTC | CASSVEQGAGYGYTF | TRBD1 | TRBJ1-2 | . | TRBV9
TGTGCCAGTAGTATGGGACTCGGTACGAACACCGGGGAGCTGTTTTTT | CASSMGLGTNTGELFF | . | TRBJ2-2 | . | TRBV19
TGTGCCAGCAGCCGGGGACCGTTCGAGCAGTACTTC | CASSRGPFEQYF | . | TRBJ2-7 | . | TRBV12-3/TRBV12-4
TGTGCCAGCAGCTTGTTCCCCAAGCTGGAGGTGGACGAGCAGTACTTC | CASSLFPKLEVDEQYF | . | TRBJ2-7 | once | TRBV5-4
TGTGCCAGCAGTGAAGGGGGGACTGGTAATTCACCCCTCCACTTT | CASSEGGTGNSPLHF | . | TRBJ1-6 | . | TRBV2
TGTGCCAGCAGTTACACCTGGACTAGCGGGGATACGCAGTATTTT | CASSYTWTSGDTQYF | TRBD2 | TRBJ2-3 | . | TRBV6-5
TGTGCCAGCAGTGACGAGAGCTCCTATAATTCACCCCTCCACTTT | CASSDESSYNSPLHF | . | TRBJ1-6 | . | TRBV2
TGTGCCAGCAGCTCCGGGACAGGGTACACTGAAGCTTTCTTT | CASSSGTGYTEAFF | TRBD1 | TRBJ1-1 | . | TRBV7-3
TGTGCCAGCTCATTACCGGACAGGGGCCTCTACGAGCAGTACTTC | CASSLPDRGLYEQYF | TRBD1 | TRBJ2-7 | . | TRBV18
TGCGCCAGCAGCCAAGGACAGGGGGGGCATGAAAAACTGTTTTTT | CASSQGQGGHEKLFF | TRBD1 | TRBJ1-4 | . | TRBV4-3